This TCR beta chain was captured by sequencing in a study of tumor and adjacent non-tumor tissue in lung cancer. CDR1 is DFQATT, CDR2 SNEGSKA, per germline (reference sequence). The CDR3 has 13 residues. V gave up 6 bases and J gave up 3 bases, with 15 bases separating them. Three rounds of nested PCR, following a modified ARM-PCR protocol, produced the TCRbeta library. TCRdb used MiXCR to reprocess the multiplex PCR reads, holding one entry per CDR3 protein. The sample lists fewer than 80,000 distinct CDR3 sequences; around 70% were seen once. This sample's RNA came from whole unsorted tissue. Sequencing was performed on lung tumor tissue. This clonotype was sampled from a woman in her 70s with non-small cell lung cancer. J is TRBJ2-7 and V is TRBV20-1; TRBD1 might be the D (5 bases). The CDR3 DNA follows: TGCAGTGCAGAACCGAGACAGCACTACGAGCAGTACTTC. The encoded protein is CSAEPRQHYEQYF.